A single sample is the source of the 23 T cell receptor beta chains below, sequenced in a study of T-cell reconstitution after alpha-beta-depleted transplantation in children. Unique molecular identifiers were built into the TCRbeta library. Using its own MiXCR run on the PCR reads, TCRdb lists one record per CDR3 protein. The sample lists more than 450,000 distinct CDR3 sequences, around 20% occurring once. Sample: PBMCs from the stem cell graft donor, taken from the stem cell graft. These receptors originate from a human donor who donated a stem cell graft to a child with acute lymphoblastic leukemia.

The chain employs TRBV4-1 and TRBJ2-7; 9 bases map to TRBD2. Germline loops: CDR1 MGHRA, CDR2 YSYEKL. The CDR3 runs to 16 residues. Losses at the gene ends were 5 bases for V and 4 bases for J; bases not matched to a gene: 12. The CDR3 DNA reads as TGCGCCAGCAGCTATCCTCGGGCGGGAGGGCCTTACGAGCAGTACTTC. This codes for CASSYPRAGGPYEQYF.

This clonotype was counted only a few times. The CDR3 coding sequence is TGCGCCAGCAGCTGGGACACCTCCTCCTACGAGCAGTACTTC. It encodes CASSWDTSSYEQYF. This chain links TRBV5-1 with TRBJ2-7; a possible D gene is TRBD1 (6 bases). Per the germline V gene, CDR1 is SGHRS and CDR2 is YFSETQ. Trimming left V 3 bases short and J 0 bases short, with 10 bases between. The CDR3 extends over 14 amino acids. Supplemented by reference TRBV5-1 and TRBJ2-7, the full variable domain reads KAGVTQTPRYLIKTRGQQVTLSCSPISGHRSVSWYQQTPGQGLQFLFEYFSETQRNKGNFPGRFSGRQFSNSRSEMNVSTLELGDSALYLCASSWDTSSYEQYFGPGTRLTVT.

Comments on this clonotype: Relative to the germline gene, one junction end is altered; a read error may explain this. The chain combines TRBV20-1 with TRBJ2-1; 7 bases are a match to TRBD2. CDR3 length: 14 amino acids. The germline CDR1 and CDR2 sequences are DFQATT and SNEGSKA (reference sequence). CDR3 bases: TGCTGTGCTAGGCCCCTAGCGGCCTACAATGAGCAGTTCTTC. Its translation is CCARPLAAYNEQFF.

This clonotype was detected once. This sequence joins TRBV9 and TRBJ2-3; 10 bases are shared with TRBD1. CDR1 and CDR2 from the germline V gene are SGDLS and YYNGEE. With 4 bases clipped from V and 1 base from J, the junction kept 9 bases outside the gene matches. CDR3 length: 17 amino acids. The CDR3 protein is CASSLRTGGLGTDTQYF. The CDR3 DNA reads TGTGCCAGCAGCCTTAGGACAGGGGGGCTGGGCACAGATACGCAGTATTTT.

The gene calls are TRBV25-1 and TRBJ2-3; the D gene is possibly TRBD2 (5 bases). The CDR3 is 16 amino acids. Trimming cost V 9 bases and J 1 base, with 20 bases left between them. Germline loops: CDR1 MGHDK, CDR2 SYGVNS. The CDR3 sequence: CASFGRSEGGTDTQYF. CDR3 bases: TGTGCCAGTTTCGGTCGTAGCGAGGGAGGCACAGATACGCAGTATTTT.

This clonotype was seen more than once but under ten times. The genes are TRBV20-1 and TRBJ2-7, with TRBD1 identical over 9 bases. Germline assignment: CDR1 DFQATT and CDR2 SNEGSKA (reference sequence). The CDR3 covers 14 residues. V gave up 1 base and J gave up 7 bases; unmatched junction bases: 8. CDR3 DNA sequence: TGCAGTGCTAGAGTACAGGGGGCATGGAAAGAGCAGTACTTC. It specifies CSARVQGAWKEQYF.

In this sample, this clonotype turned up a few times. V usage is TRBV6-6 and J usage is TRBJ1-5, with 8 bases fitting TRBD1. This CDR3 is built from 13 residues. Germline V gives CDR1 MNHNY, CDR2 SVGAGI (reference sequence). Trimming cost V 7 bases and J 5 bases; bases outside gene matches: 4. CDR3 region: CASKTGAYQPQHF. CDR3 DNA: TGTGCCAGCAAGACAGGGGCTTATCAGCCCCAGCATTTT.

This clonotype appeared a few times. CDR3 amino acids: CASSLGLAGAPSSYNEQFF. The CDR3 region has the DNA TGTGCCAGCAGTTTAGGACTAGCGGGAGCCCCGAGCTCCTACAATGAGCAGTTCTTC. This chain links TRBV12-3 or TRBV12-4 with TRBJ2-1, with 12 bases fitting TRBD2. V lost 1 base to trimming and J lost 0 bases; unmatched junction nucleotides: 7. The CDR3 runs to 19 residues.

This clonotype was counted a few times. The chain combines TRBV5-4 with TRBJ2-1; TRBD2 agrees at 7 bases. The germline V gene has CDR1 SGHNT and CDR2 YYREEE (reference sequence). This CDR3 is built from 13 residues. After removal of 0 bases from V and 10 bases from J, the junction contained 4 bases not matched to a gene. Here the CDR3 DNA reads TGTGCCAGCAGCTTGGCTCTAGCGGACGAGCAGTTCTTC. Residues: CASSLALADEQFF.

This sequence joins TRBV7-3 and TRBJ1-6, with no clear D. V was cut by 1 base and J by 9 bases, with 13 bases left in between. Germline V gene sequence: CDR1 SGHTA, CDR2 FQGTGA. The CDR3 spans 15 residues. CDR3 residues: CASSLNLGSSSPLHF. In DNA, the CDR3 is TGTGCCAGCAGCTTAAATCTGGGATCAAGTTCACCCCTCCACTTT. Supplemented by reference TRBV7-3 and TRBJ1-6, the full variable domain reads GAGVSQTPSNKVTEKGKYVELRCDPISGHTALYWYRQSLGQGPEFLIYFQGTGAADDSGLPNDRFFAVRPEGSVSTLKIQRTERGDSAVYLCASSLNLGSSSPLHFGNGTRLTVT.

V usage is TRBV20-1 and J usage is TRBJ1-5; 7 positions match TRBD1. V was clipped by 5 bases and J by 3 bases; unmatched bases: 10. The CDR3 consists of 15 residues. Germline CDR1 reads DFQATT; CDR2 reads SNEGSKA (reference sequence). The CDR3 reads CSAQEGALFNQPQHF. CDR3 DNA sequence: TGCAGTGCTCAGGAGGGGGCTCTCTTCAATCAGCCCCAGCATTTT.

This clonotype was counted between two and nine times. The CDR3 sequence is CATSRDLKGGFSSYEQYF. CDR3 DNA: TGTGCCACCAGCAGAGATCTAAAGGGGGGGTTTAGCTCCTACGAGCAGTACTTC. V gene TRBV15 combines with J gene TRBJ2-7; D might be TRBD2 (7 bases). Trimming stripped 0 bases from V and 0 bases from J, with 18 bases between. The CDR3 has 18 amino acids. The germline gives CDR1 LNHNV, CDR2 YYDKDF (reference sequence).

This clonotype was picked up a small number of times. V is TRBV7-8 and J is TRBJ2-7; possible D gene TRBD2, 5 bases. This CDR3 comprises 15 residues. Germline V gene sequence: CDR1 SGHVS, CDR2 FQNEAQ. Trimming took 1 base from V and 3 from J, leaving 13 bases between them. CDR3 loop: CASSLERNPLYEQYF. CDR3 coding DNA: TGTGCCAGCAGCTTAGAGCGGAACCCCCTCTACGAGCAGTACTTC.

This clonotype was seen more than once but under ten times. This chain connects TRBV20-1 to TRBJ2-3; a possible D gene is TRBD2 (6 bases). The CDR3 is 14 residues long. V shed 3 bases and J shed 3 bases, with 13 bases lying between them. Germline CDR1 is DFQATT and CDR2 is SNEGSKA (reference sequence). The CDR3 DNA reads as TGCAGTGCTAGCTTAGACGGGAGAACAGATACGCAGTATTTT. Translation: CSASLDGRTDTQYF.

The rearrangement links TRBV20-1 to TRBJ2-5; no definite D call. Per germline, CDR1 DFQATT and CDR2 SNEGSKA (reference sequence). V was clipped by 6 bases and J by 5 bases, with 13 bases between them. There are 12 residues in the CDR3. CDR3 protein: CSARPGPETQYF. CDR3 nucleotide sequence: TGCAGTGCCAGACCCGGGCCCGAGACCCAGTACTTC.

This clonotype was picked up a small number of times. This chain links TRBV7-8 with TRBJ2-2, with 12 bases fitting TRBD2. The CDR3 runs to 18 residues. Germline trimming cut 6 bases from V and 0 bases from J; bases unmatched to any gene: 8. CDR1 and CDR2 (germline): SGHVS, FQNEAQ. CDR3 amino acids: CASSPRLAGVANTGELFF. In DNA, the CDR3 is TGTGCCAGCAGTCCTCGACTAGCGGGAGTGGCGAACACCGGGGAGCTGTTTTTT.

J is TRBJ2-7 and V is TRBV5-6, with 8 bases lining up with TRBD1. V trimming: 4 bases; J trimming: 5 bases; junction bases outside the gene matches: 8. CDR1 and CDR2 (germline): SGHDT, YYEEEE. The CDR3 covers 14 residues. The CDR3 DNA reads TGTGCCAGCAGCGCAGCGACAGGGGTTAACGAGCAGTACTTC. Protein: CASSAATGVNEQYF.

This clonotype has more than one count but fewer than ten. The rearrangement uses TRBV12-3 or TRBV12-4 and TRBJ2-1, with D perhaps assigned TRBD1 or TRBD2 (5 bases each). Trimming took off 1 base at V and 4 bases at J, with 8 bases between the two ends. There are 14 residues in the CDR3. CDR3 in amino acids: CASSLVGVYNEQFF. CDR3 DNA: TGTGCCAGCAGTTTAGTGGGGGTTTACAATGAGCAGTTCTTC.

This clonotype has a handful of counts. The V call is TRBV5-1, the J call TRBJ1-2; D gene uncertain. Trimming took off 0 bases at V and 0 bases at J, with 6 bases between the two ends. Germline lookup yields CDR1 SGHRS and CDR2 YFSETQ. This CDR3 is built from 14 residues. The CDR3 DNA reads as TGCGCCAGCAGCTTGGCAGACGCTAACTATGGCTACACCTTC. Translation: CASSLADANYGYTF.

The gene calls are TRBV15 and TRBJ1-5; tentatively, D is TRBD1 (6 bases). The ends were cut back, 4 bases at V and 3 bases at J, with 10 bases in the middle. This CDR3 is 14 amino acids long. The germline gives CDR1 LNHNV, CDR2 YYDKDF (reference sequence). CDR3 in amino acids: CATSTPGANQPQHF. For the CDR3, the DNA is TGTGCCACCAGCACCCCGGGGGCCAATCAGCCCCAGCATTTT.

This clonotype was seen a handful of times. The genes are TRBV27 and TRBJ2-3; a possible D gene is TRBD2 (6 bases). Germline V gives CDR1 MNHEY, CDR2 SMNVEV (reference sequence). The CDR3 is 15 residues long. V was clipped by 3 bases and J by 2 bases, with 12 bases between them. The CDR3 is CASSFGGWLTDTQYF. The CDR3 DNA sequence: TGTGCCAGCAGTTTTGGAGGGTGGCTCACAGATACGCAGTATTTT.

This clonotype appeared many times. This sequence joins TRBV15 and TRBJ2-6; the D is unclear. The CDR3 sequence is 18 residues long. Looked up from germline, CDR1 is LNHNV and CDR2 is YYDKDF (reference sequence). Deletions cut 1 base from V and 2 bases from J, with 15 bases between. The DNA for the CDR3 is TGTGCCACCAGCAGAGGCACCACAGTGGGGACTGGGGCCAACGTCCTGACTTTC. This gives the protein CATSRGTTVGTGANVLTF.

The chain joins TRBV10-3 to TRBJ1-3, with a possible D match to TRBD1 (6 bases). In germline, CDR1 is ENHRY, CDR2 SYGVKD. V was pared by 3 bases and J by 6 bases, with 21 bases between. CDR3 size: 17 residues. The CDR3 DNA reads TGTGCCATCAGTGACCCCACAGGGAGTCGATTTGAAAACACCATATATTTT. Its protein is CAISDPTGSRFENTIYF.